The next 5 T cell receptor beta chains were all read from a single sample in a study of identifying expanded T cells in peripheral blood. The repertoire was sequenced with immunoSEQ multiplex PCR; TCRdb's copy has only in-frame clones and lacks some. The sample includes about 82,000 clones, about 87% seen only once; the top ten take 7.3%. Input material: blood. Receptors were obtained from a person aged 18-70 years in good health.

The chain carries TRBV2 and TRBJ1-5; 12 nucleotides agree with TRBD1. Germline V gene lookup returns CDR1 SNHLY and CDR2 FYNNEI. This CDR3 has 16 residues. Trimming at V came to 6 bases and at J to 2 bases, leaving 5 bases not matched to a gene. Written as DNA, the CDR3 is TGTGCCAGCAGGGGACAGGGGGCGGGGGGCAATCAGCCCCAGCATTTT. This gives the protein CASRGQGAGGNQPQHF.

The DNA for the CDR3 is TGTGCCAGTACCCCTAGGGAAAGCAGCACAGATACGCAGTATTTT. It specifies CASTPRESSTDTQYF. The chain joins TRBV19 to TRBJ2-3; D not certain. Germline CDR1 reads LNHDA; CDR2 reads SQIVND (reference sequence). Trimming removed 7 bases from V and 0 bases from J, with 14 bases in between. This CDR3 contains 15 residues.

The chain is built from TRBV6-1 and TRBJ2-4, with no clear D. The germline V gene has CDR1 MNHNS and CDR2 SASEGT. V lost 1 base and J lost 0, with 7 bases in between. This CDR3 is 15 amino acids long. The CDR3 protein is CASSEVSAAKNIQYF. Written as DNA, the CDR3 is TGTGCCAGCAGTGAAGTATCGGCAGCCAAAAACATTCAGTACTTC.

J is TRBJ2-7 and V is TRBV12-5, with D possibly TRBD1 on 6 matching bases. The V gene's germline CDR1 is LGHNT and CDR2 FRNRAP. CDR3 length: 14 residues. The ends were cut back, 0 bases at V and 3 bases at J, with 9 bases in the middle. CDR3 sequence reads: CASGLVSRGYEQYF. The CDR3 DNA follows: TGTGCTAGTGGTTTGGTATCCAGGGGCTACGAGCAGTACTTC.

The V call is TRBV11-1, the J call TRBJ2-7, with a possible D match to TRBD1 (5 bases). The germline V gene encodes CDR1 SGHAT and CDR2 FQDESV (reference sequence). The V end was cut by 2 bases, the J end by 1 base, with 12 bases between. This CDR3 contains 15 residues. In DNA form, the CDR3 reads TGTGCCAGCAGCTTATTGACAGACCGATCCTACGAGCAGTACTTC. Translated, it gives CASSLLTDRSYEQYF.